This entry is about one TCR beta chain. Antigen: not known. This specimen comes from a study of cytomegalovirus exposure and HLA in healthy donors. This PCR relied on a set of 60 Vbeta primers and 13 Jbeta primers. Assay: immunoSEQ multiplex PCR; the TCRdb copy retains only in-frame clones and omits some. The sample contains approximately 260,000 clones, almost 85% of which appear only once. V lost 5 bases and J lost 1, with 12 bases in between. Per germline, CDR1 SEHNR and CDR2 FQNEAQ (reference sequence). This CDR3 contains 15 residues. Whole-study results and caveats: The study dropped some indistinguishable V segments, TRBV6-2 and TRBV6-3 among them. Later analysis identified a missense DCLRE1C variant that was linked to TCR beta V- and J-gene trimming.

V is TRBV7-9 and J is TRBJ1-3; D unresolved. The sample comprised PBMCs. The receptor's source is a middle-aged woman in good health and CMV-seropositive. The CDR3 nucleotides read TGTGCCAGCAGCCGAATAGATTTTTCTGGAAACACCATATATTTT. Protein: CASSRIDFSGNTIYF. Using reference TRBV7-9 and TRBJ1-3 for the parts outside the CDR3, the full variable domain is DTGVSQNPRHKITKRGQNVTFRCDPISEHNRLYWYRQTLGQGPEFLTYFQNEAQLEKSRLLSDRFSAERPKGSFSTLEIQRTEQGDSAMYLCASSRIDFSGNTIYFGEGSWLTVV.